This TCR beta chain was recovered during a study of regulatory T cells in long-lasting Graves disease (dated by TCRdb to 2020 to 2022). As for the study more broadly: In the newly diagnosed Graves' disease group, patients had been taking antithyroid drugs for less than 3 months. The study was registered as a clinical trial and conducted in China. A total of roughly 35 samples underwent TCR sequencing, from 13 patients with persistent Graves' disease and 20 or so patients with newly diagnosed Graves' disease. This study used TCR sequencing and RNA sequencing of peripheral blood to compare persistent Graves' disease patients against newly diagnosed Graves' disease patients.

The CDR3 contains 14 residues, cysteine and phenylalanine counted. CDR3 DNA only is kept here, 42 bases in frame from base 1. Trimming accounts for 4 bases at V and 0 bases at J, while the number of junction bases matched to no gene is 3. The germline V gene encodes CDR1 MDHEN and CDR2 SYDVKM. Results and caveats for the whole study, not just this receptor: The study examined only peripheral blood because the primary lesion, thyroid tissue, could not be accessed. More public clonotypes were shared among persistent patients (over 2,500) than among newly diagnosed patients (roughly 1,000). The authors acknowledged the small sample size as a limitation that may reduce accuracy. Sequencing and analysis were restricted to the TCR beta chain. TRBV28, TRBJ1-2 and TRBJ2-5 were preferentially used in persistent disease, while TRBV20-1 and TRBJ2-1 were favored in newly diagnosed disease. Persistent Graves' disease patients showed lower TCR Shannon entropy and fewer highly expanded clones than newly diagnosed patients, suggesting clonal expansion.

The method behind the library was multiplex PCR. Sequenced on an Illumina HiSeq 4000. To build TCR beta libraries, CDR3 regions were amplified by Arm-PCR using iRepertoire HTBI primers. Before sequencing, the PCR products went through gel purification. As for the original processing: Gene usage analysis of CDR3 amino acid clonotypes relied on the 55 to 80 TRBV and about 13 TRBJ segments identified across samples. COPE and FqMerger were used to merge filtered high-quality paired reads into contigs. BLAST was used to align contigs to IMGT TRBV, TRBD and TRBJ reference genes, and CDR3 was defined according to IMGT. Highly expanded clones were defined as clonotypes with a frequency above 0.1%. Repertoire diversity was measured by Shannon entropy, and V-J evenness by the Gini coefficient. Clonotypes shared by more than one individual were considered public. TCRdb reworked the public reads: Q25 trimming with fastp, MiXCR clone assembly, productive beta chains retained. Identical CDR3 protein sequences are pooled into one entry, listed with their most common genes and DNA. These V and J calls derive from TCRdb rather than the authors' analysis. A total of about 360,000 distinct CDR3 sequences appear in this sample, 15% to 20% of them only once. The ten largest clones take up roughly a fifth of the sample.

The time point label, read with the paper, signifies: newly diagnosed GD, antithyroid drugs for less than 3 months. For both TCR sequencing and RNA sequencing, RNA was extracted from PBMCs using TRIzol. The diagnosis of Graves' disease followed American Thyroid Association guidelines. Patients for the study were recruited at an endocrinology department in Xi'an, China. Each patient gave approximately 9.7 milliliters of peripheral blood, collected in an EDTA anticoagulant tube. Ficoll Paque Plus density gradient separation was used to isolate PBMCs, and no additional T cell sorting was done. An Agilent 2100 Bioanalyzer and agarose gel were used to check RNA quality, and a NanoDrop 2000 was used to measure RNA concentration. This clonotype was recorded at least ten times. What antigen it recognizes has not been identified. No clone much larger than this one lies a single base away; base qualities are absent.

Separately, the same data were catalogued under a study of T cells in Graves' hyperthyroidism and ophthalmopathy. The second paper further reports: Stable Graves' hyperthyroidism was defined as the absence of progression to ophthalmopathy over 18 months of follow-up. Hyperthyroidism patients were aged 18 to 65 years and newly diagnosed, with disease duration of less than 2 months. The study excluded patients with uncontrolled infections, other autoimmune diseases, pregnancy or lactation. Diagnoses relied on clinical symptoms, serum thyroxine and TRAb, thyroid ultrasound and orbital computed tomography. A first-round RT-PCR of the TCR CDR3 used the HTBI primer set with the Qiagen OneStep RT-PCR kit. Most expanded thyroid clonotypes (frequency above 0.001) were also detected in blood, a finding suggesting that blood repertoires may reflect thyroid immune responses. Ophthalmopathy was separated from stable hyperthyroidism by a 13 V-J signature model, with around 90% sensitivity and 81% to 83% specificity obtained in cross-validation and 80%/75% obtained in testing. In validation, the model predicted progression to ophthalmopathy with approximately 71% sensitivity and approximately 74% specificity, a median of approximately 6.5 months before onset. To identify TCR V-J signatures that set the groups apart, the researchers used a discovery cohort of about a hundred patients, made up of under 50 with Graves' ophthalmopathy and about 60 with stable Graves' hyperthyroidism. Prospective prediction of ophthalmopathy was tested in an independent validation cohort consisting of 18 hyperthyroidism patients and more than 15 patients who later progressed to ophthalmopathy. For training and testing, the 100 or so patients in the discovery cohort were randomly divided in a 7:3 ratio. In more than 5 Graves' hyperthyroidism patients, the study also compared T-cell repertoires from thyroid tissue with T-cell repertoires from blood. Once sampling was done, hyperthyroidism patients were given methimazole at a starting dose of 30 mg daily, whereas ophthalmopathy patients were given high-dose intravenous methylprednisolone. Libraries were constructed in a second round of multiplex PCR, after which size selection and purification were carried out. Libraries were sequenced paired-end with 100 bp reads on an Illumina HiSeq2000. SOAPnuke was used to process the raw data, with reads discarded if the reads contained adapters or uncalled bases, had a mean Phred below 15, or lacked an exact constant-primer or identifier match. High-quality paired reads were merged using COPE v1.2.5, and each unique nucleotide sequence was defined as a clonotype. Clonotypes were aligned to IMGT TRBV, TRBD and TRBJ reference segments using MiTCR v1.1. Analysis was restricted to V-J combinations with a frequency above 0.0001, which covered 98% to 99.2% of repertoires. The TCS score was defined as the ratio of F50 (clonal expansion) to E x V (chaos), calculated using BLOSUM62-based TCRdist between CDR3 peptides within each V-J. Welch's t-statistics and random forest reduced around 510 V-J features to 10 to 15, which were used in a naive Bayes classifier (R e1071). Sample size was not statistically predetermined, and investigators were not blinded to group allocation. The paper reports TCR Vbeta CDR3 sequencing of some 140 peripheral blood samples: under 45 ophthalmopathy, about 75 hyperthyroidism and around 17 progressor patients.

The sequence came from a woman under 30 with Graves disease. Donor details come from another sample of the same person, matched by shared clones. Sequencing was performed on peripheral blood mononuclear cells (PBMCs), taken at new diagnosis, from a patient treated with antithyroid drugs. The V gene is TRBV28 and the J gene is TRBJ2-7, and TRBD1 aligns with 7 junction nucleotides. CDR3 protein: CASSSTGSSYEQYF. The DNA sequence is TGTGCCAGCAGTTCGACAGGGAGCTCCTACGAGCAGTACTTC.